This record concerns one T cell receptor (beta chain) sequence. Generated by immunoSEQ multiplex PCR, the TCRdb table keeps only in-frame clones and is missing some. The sample yields around 68,000 clones, 75% to 95% seen once. The data originate from a study of T cell changes during pregnancy in multiple sclerosis. The J segment lost 7 bases and the V segment lost 4 bases, leaving 10 bases of the junction unmatched. This CDR3 is 15 amino acids long. Per the germline V gene, CDR1 is MGHRA and CDR2 is YSYEKL. The sequences come from peripheral blood, collected in the third trimester of pregnancy. The receptor's source is a female donor in good health, enrolled as a control in a pregnancy study. This chain connects TRBV4-1 to TRBJ1-2; 9 positions agree with TRBD1. The CDR3 region has the DNA TGCGCCAGCAGCCCATATGGGACAGGGAGAAGTGGCTACACCTTC. This encodes CASSPYGTGRSGYTF.